Reported below is one TCR beta chain. Its antigen is unknown. Employing constant-segment primers, 5'RACE generated TCR alpha and TCR beta cDNA libraries bearing sample barcodes and UMIs. TCRdb recomputed calls from the 5' RACE reads with MiXCR, one row per CDR3 protein. The sample consists of roughly 300,000 distinct CDR3 sequences, under 8.5% of them appearing once. This entry comes from a study of T-cell memory formation after mild COVID-19. Across the study: In these data, TCR clusters were largely donor specific. Study-wide points: Contracting CD4+ clones lay largely in CM and EM, with CD8+ ones residing in EMRA. Contracting clones from day 15 to 85 showed balanced CD4/CD8; later expanders favored CD4+.

This receptor was obtained from a man younger than 35 who had mild COVID-19 (a few samples of this study predate the infection). Cell type and time point are not known. The sample was PBMCs or a T cell subset sorted from them (not recorded which).

The CDR3 coding sequence is TGTGCCAGCAGCCAAGTAGGGACTAGGAGTCTTGAGCAGTTCTTC. It is translated as CASSQVGTRSLEQFF. The J gene is TRBJ2-1, the V gene TRBV3-1; 8 bases fit TRBD2. From germline, CDR1 is LGHDT and CDR2 YNNKEL (reference sequence). V shed 1 base, J shed 9 bases, and the junction held 8 bases outside the gene matches. The CDR3 consists of 15 residues.